The 31 T cell receptor beta chains below come from one sample, sequenced in a study of T cell responses to AZD1222 COVID-19 vaccine (dated by TCRdb to the early 2020s). Library preparation used the immunoSEQ multiplex PCR assay. Held by TCRdb, this immuneACCESS table contains in-frame sequences only and omits some clones. Under half of the omission traces to an unresolved V gene where checked; the cause of the rest is unknown. Recorded for this sample are about 150,000 clones; 90% to 95% of them occurred a single time. The ten largest clones represent 1.4% of the sample. The meaning of the sample's time point label: baseline before first vaccination. The material was peripheral blood, obtained on day 0 of AZD1222 vaccination. The receptors were sampled from an adult in good health.

This clone is categorized as medium-sized (0.01 to 0.1%). The chain couples TRBV11-3 to TRBJ1-2; D might be TRBD1 (6 bases). This CDR3 is built from 15 residues. Trimming stripped 1 base from V and 3 bases from J, with 12 bases between. The germline CDR1 and CDR2 sequences are SGHNT and YENEEA. The CDR3 sequence: CASSLVPGVDYGYTF. The DNA for the CDR3 is TGTGCCAGCAGCTTAGTTCCAGGGGTAGACTATGGCTACACCTTC.

A word on this clone: Possible read error: a much larger clone is one base away. The chain employs TRBV6-4 and TRBJ2-3, with D perhaps matching TRBD1 (6 bases). The CDR3 is made up of 14 amino acids. Deletions cut 3 bases from V and 1 base from J, with 8 bases between. CDR1 is MRHNA, CDR2 SNTAGT, per germline. The CDR3 is CASSEAGGTDTQYF. Here the CDR3 DNA reads TGTGCCAGCAGTGAGGCAGGGGGCACAGATACGCAGTATTTT.

The chain links TRBV28 to TRBJ1-1, with a weak D call TRBD1 (6 bases). Trimming left V 5 bases short and J 0 bases short, with 16 bases between. This CDR3 is built from 16 residues. From germline, CDR1 is MDHEN and CDR2 SYDVKM. The CDR3: CASSPTPQGMNTEAFF. DNA of the CDR3: TGTGCCAGCAGTCCCACCCCACAGGGTATGAACACTGAAGCTTTCTTT.

This chain uses TRBV5-4 with TRBJ2-3, with TRBD2 matching 10 bases. Looked up from germline, CDR1 is SGHNT and CDR2 is YYREEE (reference sequence). The CDR3 loop spans 19 amino acids. The junction had 11 bases not matched to a gene; V was cut back by 1 base and J by 0 bases. The CDR3 DNA reads TGTGCCAGCAGCTTGTGGAGGCTAGCGGGGGACTATAGCACAGATACGCAGTATTTT. Amino acids: CASSLWRLAGDYSTDTQYF.

This clone has a single count. The rearrangement links TRBV9 to TRBJ1-6; TRBD1 aligns across 7 bases. The CDR3 is 15 residues long. V lost 5 bases and J lost 7; bases outside the gene matches: 9. Germline V gene sequence: CDR1 SGDLS, CDR2 YYNGEE. CDR3 in amino acids: CASRGTGAKNSPLHF. CDR3 coding DNA: TGTGCCAGCAGGGGAACAGGGGCTAAAAATTCACCCCTCCACTTT.

This sequence joins TRBV6-2 or TRBV6-3 and TRBJ2-1; the match to TRBD2 covers 9 bases. CDR3 length: 15 amino acids. The germline V gene encodes CDR1 MNHEY and CDR2 SVGEGT. The V segment lost 4 bases and the J segment 4 bases; nucleotides outside the gene matches: 5. In DNA form, the CDR3 reads TGTGCCAGCAGTTTAAGCGGGGGGCCGTACAATGAGCAGTTCTTC. Protein: CASSLSGGPYNEQFF.

V usage is TRBV28 and J usage is TRBJ1-2, with D tentatively TRBD1 (5 bases). Germline CDR1 reads MDHEN; CDR2 reads SYDVKM. The V end was cut by 7 bases, the J end by 1 base, with 10 bases between. The CDR3 sequence is 13 residues long. The CDR3 loop reads CASTDSFNYGYTF. DNA for the CDR3: TGTGCCAGCACAGACAGTTTTAACTATGGCTACACCTTC.

The CDR3 sequence is CASSYSDEKLFF. CDR3 in DNA: TGTGCCAGCAGTTACAGCGATGAAAAACTGTTTTTT. This chain uses TRBV6-5 with TRBJ1-4, with D unresolved. This CDR3 comprises 12 residues. Germline CDR1 is MNHEY and CDR2 is SVGAGI. Deletions cut 2 bases from V and 6 bases from J, with 4 bases between.

This clone was recorded only once. CDR3 nucleotide sequence: TGCAGCGTGTCACAGGGGGCAGGTGCTGAAGCTTTCTTT. The encoded protein is CSVSQGAGAEAFF. The rearrangement uses TRBV29-1 and TRBJ1-1; TRBD1 matches at 9 bases. Losses at the gene ends were 6 bases for V and 6 bases for J; bases not matched to a gene: 8. CDR3 length: 13 residues. Germline V lookup: CDR1 SQVTM, CDR2 ANQGSEA.

The V and J genes are TRBV9 and TRBJ2-3, with unresolved D. The CDR3 has 12 residues. Trimming shortened V by 4 bases and J by 1 base, and 4 bases separated the two germline ends. Germline V gene lookup returns CDR1 SGDLS and CDR2 YYNGEE. The CDR3 DNA reads as TGTGCCAGCAGCTTTCGCACAGATACGCAGTATTTT. Translated, it gives CASSFRTDTQYF.

The V call is TRBV6-2 or TRBV6-3, the J call TRBJ2-1; D remains unclear. With 5 bases removed from V and 2 bases from J, the gap between germline ends came to 13 bases. From germline, CDR1 is MNHEY and CDR2 SVGEGT. The CDR3 loop spans 15 amino acids. The CDR3 is CASSDNLGTYNEQFF. CDR3 in DNA: TGTGCCAGCAGTGACAACTTGGGAACCTACAATGAGCAGTTCTTC.

The J gene is TRBJ1-1, the V gene TRBV6-2 or TRBV6-3; no definite D call. The V and J ends lost 5 bases and 5 bases respectively, with 12 bases between them. The CDR3 extends over 13 amino acids. Germline V gene sequence: CDR1 MNHEY, CDR2 SVGEGT. CDR3 sequence reads: CASSTRVLTEAFF. The DNA of the CDR3 is TGTGCCAGCAGTACCAGAGTTTTGACTGAAGCTTTCTTT.

The rearrangement joins TRBV4-3 to TRBJ2-2; 8 nucleotides agree with TRBD2. Germline CDR1 LGHNA, CDR2 YSLEER. The CDR3 covers 16 residues. The trim removed 3 bases at V and 1 base at J, leaving 4 bases unmatched. CDR3 sequence (DNA): TGCGCCAGCAGCCATGGCCTAGCGGGGAACACCGGGGAGCTGTTTTTT. It is translated as CASSHGLAGNTGELFF.

This chain connects TRBV30 to TRBJ1-3; D perhaps matches TRBD1 (5 bases). CDR3 length: 14 amino acids. Trimming cost V 1 base and J 8 bases, with 15 bases left between them. Germline V lookup: CDR1 GTSNPN, CDR2 SVGIG (reference sequence). CDR3 loop: CAWSGDRDFYTIYF. Here the CDR3 DNA reads TGTGCCTGGAGTGGAGACCGGGACTTTTACACCATATATTTT. The variable domain in full, completed from reference TRBV30 and TRBJ1-3, reads SQTIHQWPATLVQPVGSPLSLECTVEGTSNPNLYWYRQAAGRGLQLLFYSVGIGQISSEVPQNLSASRPQDRQFILSSKKLLLSDSGFYLCAWSGDRDFYTIYFGEGSWLTVV.

The J gene is TRBJ2-2, the V gene TRBV19, with 9 bases matching TRBD2. Germline CDR1 reads LNHDA; CDR2 reads SQIVND (reference sequence). With V trimmed by 10 bases and J by 2 bases, 5 bases remained unmatched. The length of the CDR3 is 14 residues. The CDR3 sequence is CAISSGINTGELFF. The CDR3 DNA sequence: TGTGCCATATCTAGCGGGATTAACACCGGGGAGCTGTTTTTT.

This CDR3 is CASSTGTSGGWGTDTQYF. CDR3 coding DNA: TGTGCCAGCAGTACCGGGACTAGCGGGGGCTGGGGCACAGATACGCAGTATTTT. The chain couples TRBV9 to TRBJ2-3; TRBD2 matches at 14 bases. Germline CDR1 is SGDLS and CDR2 is YYNGEE. The CDR3 spans 18 residues. V gave up 5 bases and J gave up 1 base; unmatched junction bases: 9.

The chain combines TRBV7-3 with TRBJ2-2; possible D gene TRBD1, 6 bases. The CDR3 runs to 14 residues. V gave up 1 base and J gave up 7 bases, with 10 bases separating them. The germline CDR1 and CDR2 sequences are SGHTA and FQGTGA. The CDR3 DNA is TGTGCCAGCAGCTTAATGAGGGGGAGCGGGGAGCTGTTTTTT. Translation gives CASSLMRGSGELFF. Full variable domain (missing parts from reference TRBV7-3 and TRBJ2-2): GAGVSQTPSNKVTEKGKYVELRCDPISGHTALYWYRQSLGQGPEFLIYFQGTGAADDSGLPNDRFFAVRPEGSVSTLKIQRTERGDSAVYLCASSLMRGSGELFFGEGSRLTVL.

The V call is TRBV7-3, the J call TRBJ2-1; TRBD2 matches 7 bases. Germline V lookup: CDR1 SGHTA, CDR2 FQGTGA. CDR3 length: 14 residues. The V and J ends lost 5 bases and 4 bases, in that order; junction bases with no gene match: 5. CDR3 loop: CASSPTSAYNEQFF. In DNA form, the CDR3 reads TGTGCCAGCAGCCCTACTAGCGCATACAATGAGCAGTTCTTC.

The chain joins TRBV9 to TRBJ2-3; 7 nucleotides agree with TRBD1. Germline loops: CDR1 SGDLS, CDR2 YYNGEE. This CDR3 is built from 15 residues. The ends lost 0 bases at V and 1 base at J; junction bases unmatched: 2. For the CDR3, the DNA is TGTGCCAGCAGCGTAGGGGACAGCCGCACAGATACGCAGTATTTT. Its translation is CASSVGDSRTDTQYF.

The rearrangement joins TRBV28 to TRBJ1-2; TRBD1 matches at 9 bases. Germline lookup yields CDR1 MDHEN and CDR2 SYDVKM. CDR3 length: 11 residues. With V trimmed by 10 bases and J by 8 bases, 5 bases remained unmatched. In nucleotides, the CDR3 is TGTGCCACATGGACAGGGGACGGCTACACCTTC. Translated, it gives CATWTGDGYTF.

This clone has just one count. The gene calls are TRBV6-5 and TRBJ1-2; 9 nucleotides line up with TRBD1. The CDR3 contains 14 residues. J was trimmed by 7 bases and V by 6 bases; bases with no gene match: 9. The germline CDR1 and CDR2 sequences are MNHEY and SVGAGI. The CDR3 bases are TGTGCCAGCAGCCGAGGGGACAGGGAGGGTGGCTACACCTTC. Protein product: CASSRGDREGGYTF.

The V call is TRBV10-3, the J call TRBJ1-2, with 10 bases aligning to TRBD1. Germline-derived CDR1 and CDR2 are ENHRY and SYGVKD. There are 14 residues in the CDR3. The ends lost 10 bases at V and 3 bases at J; junction bases unmatched: 8. The CDR3 coding sequence is TGTGCCACCCAAAGACAGGGGGCAGACTATGGCTACACCTTC. Its protein is CATQRQGADYGYTF.

The V call is TRBV5-1, the J call TRBJ2-3; 8 nucleotides line up with TRBD1. The CDR3 spans 17 residues. After removal of 4 bases from V and 0 bases from J, the junction contained 10 bases not matched to a gene. Germline CDR1 and CDR2: SGHRS and YFSETQ. This CDR3 reads CASSQTVTGVSTDTQYF. DNA for the CDR3: TGCGCCAGCAGCCAGACGGTGACAGGGGTTAGCACAGATACGCAGTATTTT.

The chain uses TRBV10-3 and TRBJ1-2; TRBD1 is a possible D gene (5 bases). CDR3 size: 18 residues. CDR1 is ENHRY, CDR2 SYGVKD, per germline. V was clipped by 3 bases and J by 1 base, with 21 bases between them. CDR3 region: CAISDPTHQGDLNYGYTF. CDR3 coding DNA: TGTGCCATCAGTGATCCGACCCACCAGGGTGATCTTAACTATGGCTACACCTTC.

J is TRBJ2-1 and V is TRBV24-1; D is undetermined. CDR3 length: 11 amino acids. The V gene's germline CDR1 is KGHDR and CDR2 SFDVKD. The V gene lost 4 bases and the J gene lost 8 bases, with 5 bases spanning the gap. In DNA form, the CDR3 reads TGTGCCACCAGTGACCGCGATGAGCAGTTCTTC. This encodes CATSDRDEQFF.

This clone was found once. This chain links TRBV13 with TRBJ1-2; the D is unclear. This CDR3 has 14 residues. The germline CDR1 and CDR2 sequences are PRHDT and FYEKMQ (reference sequence). Between the trimmed V and J ends, which lost 2 bases and 8 bases, there was a span of 15 bases. The CDR3 DNA reads TGTGCCAGCAGCTTATACGGAACTAGGTTAGGCTACACCTTC. Its protein is CASSLYGTRLGYTF.

The chain joins TRBV19 to TRBJ2-7; TRBD1 is a possible D gene (6 bases). CDR1 and CDR2 (germline): LNHDA, SQIVND (reference sequence). V lost 6 bases, J lost 4 bases, and 13 bases lay in between. The CDR3 spans 13 residues. The CDR3 region has the DNA TGTGCCAGTAGCTCGGCAGGGGCGTACGAGCAGTACTTC. This translates into CASSSAGAYEQYF.

As for this clone: Other DNA sequences from this sample encode an identical CDR3 as well. V usage is TRBV6-2 or TRBV6-3 and J usage is TRBJ2-5; the D is unclear. Germline assignment: CDR1 MNHEY and CDR2 SVGEGT. CDR3 size: 11 residues. V was shortened by 4 bases and J by 2 bases, with 2 bases between the two germline ends. DNA for the CDR3: TGTGCCAGCAGTTTGCAAGAGACCCAGTACTTC. As protein: CASSLQETQYF.

This clone was observed a few times. The rearrangement uses TRBV6-2 or TRBV6-3 and TRBJ1-1; D uncertain. Trimming stripped 2 bases from V and 11 bases from J, with 21 bases between. Germline V gene data show CDR1 as MNHEY and CDR2 as SVGEGT. CDR3 size: 15 residues. The CDR3 is CASSYAPNPAADAFF. CDR3 nucleotide sequence: TGTGCCAGCAGTTACGCCCCGAACCCGGCCGCCGACGCTTTCTTT.

The J gene is TRBJ2-7, the V gene TRBV10-2, with D maybe TRBD2 (5 bases). The CDR3 extends over 13 amino acids. The germline CDR1 and CDR2 sequences are WSHSY and SAAADI. V was cut by 7 bases and J by 2 bases, with 12 bases left in between. The CDR3 loop is CASTPERTYEQYF. The DNA for the CDR3 is TGCGCCAGCACCCCGGAGCGGACCTACGAGCAGTACTTC.

The V gene is TRBV15, the J gene TRBJ1-1; unclear D gene. Germline CDR1 and CDR2: LNHNV and YYDKDF (reference sequence). Trimming stripped 2 bases from V and 0 bases from J, with 4 bases between. The CDR3 contains 13 residues. CDR3 loop: CATSRKVNTEAFF. The DNA for the CDR3 is TGTGCCACCAGCAGAAAGGTGAACACTGAAGCTTTCTTT.